A single sample gave rise to the 13 T cell receptor beta chains below, sequenced in a study of preoperative IRX-2 immunotherapy in early breast cancer. Documented treatment: preoperative locoregional IRX-2 cytokine immunotherapy. The data were produced by immunoSEQ multiplex PCR, yet TCRdb's version contains in-frame clones alone and is incomplete. The sample has some 22,000 clones, approximately 92% seen once. This sample comprised tumor tissue, obtained after IRX-2 immunotherapy. Receptor source: a human donor with breast cancer.

The chain joins TRBV6-5 to TRBJ1-3; 9 bases fit TRBD1. This CDR3 spans 16 amino acids. Germline loops: CDR1 MNHEY, CDR2 SVGAGI. The V and J ends lost 0 bases and 0 bases, in that order; junction bases with no gene match: 0. Written as DNA, the CDR3 is TGTGCCAGCAGTTACTCGGGACAGGGCTCTGGAAACACCATATATTTT. Its translation: CASSYSGQGSGNTIYF.

The chain recombines TRBV9 with TRBJ1-2; 9 bases are a match to TRBD1. The CDR3 contains 15 residues. Germline-derived CDR1 and CDR2 are SGDLS and YYNGEE. The V and J ends lost 5 bases and 5 bases, in that order; junction bases with no gene match: 10. The DNA for the CDR3 is TGTGCCAGCAGGGATCTCCAGGACAGGGGATATGGCTACACCTTC. Translated, it gives CASRDLQDRGYGYTF.

The chain links TRBV4-2 to TRBJ2-3; 8 bases align to TRBD2. The CDR3 covers 17 residues. The J segment lost 5 bases and the V segment lost 3 bases, leaving 13 bases of the junction unmatched. The germline V gene encodes CDR1 LGHNA and CDR2 YNFKEQ. In DNA form, the CDR3 reads TGTGCCAGCAGCCAGGGCGCTTGGGAGCGGGAGCAAGATACGCAGTATTTT. This encodes CASSQGAWEREQDTQYF.

This chain links TRBV10-1 with TRBJ2-5, with 10 bases that match TRBD2. The V gene end was trimmed by 4 bases and the J gene end by 5 bases; junction bases not matched to a gene: 4. The CDR3 totals 14 residues. Germline assignment: CDR1 WNHNN and CDR2 SYGVQD (reference sequence). In nucleotides, the CDR3 is TGCGCCAGCAGTGTTAGCGGGAGGTATGAGACCCAGTACTTC. Its protein product is CASSVSGRYETQYF.

The gene calls are TRBV7-9 and TRBJ1-4; tentatively, D is TRBD1 (5 bases). CDR1 SEHNR and CDR2 FQNEAQ come from the germline V gene (reference sequence). The CDR3 has 15 residues. The germline V and J ends were trimmed by 0 bases and 2 bases, with 7 bases remaining between them. DNA for the CDR3: TGTGCCAGCAGCTTAGCGACAGTCACTAATGAAAAACTGTTTTTT. This gives the protein CASSLATVTNEKLFF.

The chain recombines TRBV2 with TRBJ2-3; 7 bases agree with TRBD1. The CDR3 covers 14 residues. Losses at the gene ends were 5 bases for V and 2 bases for J; bases not matched to a gene: 4. The V gene's germline CDR1 is SNHLY and CDR2 FYNNEI. DNA for the CDR3: TGTGCCAGCAGTCCGGGACAGTTCACAGATACGCAGTATTTT. Its translation is CASSPGQFTDTQYF. The variable domain in full, with the rest retrieved from reference TRBV2 and TRBJ2-3, is EPEVTQTPSHQVTQMGQEVILRCVPISNHLYFYWYRQILGQKVEFLVSFYNNEISEKSEIFDDQFSVERPDGSNFTLKIRSTKLEDSAMYFCASSPGQFTDTQYFGPGTRLTVL.

This clone qualifies as large. The V gene is TRBV6-1, the J gene TRBJ2-7, with 9 bases aligning to TRBD2. The germline gives CDR1 MNHNS, CDR2 SASEGT. The CDR3 sequence is 13 residues long. After removal of 8 bases from V and 2 bases from J, the junction contained 4 bases not matched to a gene. The CDR3 loop is CASSGTSPYEQYF. CDR3 nucleotide sequence: TGTGCCAGCTCCGGGACTAGCCCCTACGAGCAGTACTTC.

The CDR3 loop reads CASSIVNRKETQYF. The CDR3 DNA sequence: TGTGCCAGTAGTATAGTTAACAGGAAAGAGACCCAGTACTTC. V and J are TRBV19 and TRBJ2-5; possible D gene TRBD1, 5 bases. There are 14 residues in the CDR3. In germline, CDR1 is LNHDA, CDR2 SQIVND (reference sequence). V lost 1 base, J lost 3 bases, and 9 bases lay in between.

This clone was picked up a small number of times. This sequence joins TRBV18 and TRBJ1-2; possibly TRBD1 for D (5 bases). The CDR3 runs to 12 residues. Germline values: CDR1 KGHSH, CDR2 LQKENI. The ends were cut back, 3 bases at V and 12 bases at J, with 14 bases in the middle. CDR3 sequence reads: CASSPDRGIHTF. The CDR3 coding sequence is TGTGCCAGCTCACCGGATCGGGGGATCCACACCTTC. The whole variable domain, filled in from reference TRBV18 and TRBJ1-2, reads NAGVMQNPRHLVRRRGQEARLRCSPMKGHSHVYWYRQLPEEGLKFMVYLQKENIIDESGMPKERFSAEFPKEGPSILRIQQVVRGDSAAYFCASSPDRGIHTFGSGTRLTVV.

In its sample, this clone was seen a few times. The chain employs TRBV19 and TRBJ2-7; tentatively, D is TRBD1 or TRBD2 (5 bases each). With 6 bases removed from V and 2 bases from J, the gap between germline ends came to 11 bases. This CDR3 region has 13 residues. Germline CDR1 LNHDA, CDR2 SQIVND (reference sequence). CDR3 nucleotide sequence: TGTGCCAGTAGCCGGGACGAAACCTACGAGCAGTACTTC. This codes for CASSRDETYEQYF.

The chain is built from TRBV30 and TRBJ1-4, with D possibly being TRBD1 (5 bases). Trimming removed 4 bases at V and 7 bases at J, with 10 bases between. Germline loops: CDR1 GTSNPN, CDR2 SVGIG (reference sequence). There are 12 residues in the CDR3. CDR3 amino acids: CAWTGQGEKLFF. The CDR3 DNA reads TGTGCCTGGACGGGGCAGGGTGAAAAACTGTTTTTT. Variable domain in full (rest from reference TRBV30 and TRBJ1-4): SQTIHQWPATLVQPVGSPLSLECTVEGTSNPNLYWYRQAAGRGLQLLFYSVGIGQISSEVPQNLSASRPQDRQFILSSKKLLLSDSGFYLCAWTGQGEKLFFGSGTQLSVL.

This chain connects TRBV6-6 to TRBJ1-1; tentative D call: TRBD1 (5 bases). V lost 4 bases and J lost 4, with 13 bases in between. The CDR3 is 14 amino acids. Germline loops: CDR1 MNHNY, CDR2 SVGAGI (reference sequence). The CDR3 region is CASSFSRGGTEAFF. The CDR3 DNA reads TGTGCCAGCAGTTTTAGTAGGGGAGGCACTGAAGCTTTCTTT.

The V gene is TRBV6-5, the J gene TRBJ1-1; the D is unclear. The germline V and J ends were trimmed by 5 bases and 1 base, with 8 bases remaining between them. Germline V gene lookup returns CDR1 MNHEY and CDR2 SVGAGI. The CDR3 covers 13 residues. CDR3 amino acids: CASSQMGNTEAFF. DNA for the CDR3: TGTGCCAGCAGTCAGATGGGGAACACTGAAGCTTTCTTT.